This T cell receptor beta chain was obtained from a study of shared clonotypes between healthy human individuals. Study overall: Each donor's CD4 naive and CD4 memory cells filled three plates apiece, CD8 naive two, and CD8 memory one. Study conclusions and caveats: Unshared clonotypes carried lower generation probabilities than those common to all four donors.

Notes on this clone: Its specificity is not known.

This table comes from immunoSEQ multiplex PCR, and its TCRdb copy is limited to in-frame clones, with some not included. Here the sample spans 2 million or so clones, 85% to 95% being singletons. Every one of the donors was a Caucasian adult that lived in Nashville, Tennessee. Naive CD45RA+ and memory CD45RA-negative subsets were split from CD4+ cells. The source is a man between 18 and 29 years old in good health. The sample was naive CD4+ T cells sorted from blood. Specified subset: CD45RA+ positively selected.

CDR3 in DNA: TGTGCCAGCGGAAGAAGACTAGCTCAGGAGACCCAGTACTTC. Translation: CASGRRLAQETQYF. The chain is built from TRBV6-5 and TRBJ2-5; 7 bases fit TRBD2. CDR3 size: 14 residues. V shed 8 bases, J shed 5 bases, and the junction held 11 bases outside the gene matches. The germline V gene has CDR1 MNHEY and CDR2 SVGAGI.